Listed below are T cell receptor beta chains from one sample, sequenced in a study of T cell responses to AZD1222 COVID-19 vaccine. Measured with immunoSEQ multiplex PCR; TCRdb has only the in-frame clones, and not every one. The sample includes about 30,000 clones, 91% of them seen just once. The sequenced sample was peripheral blood, obtained on day 0 of AZD1222 vaccination. The receptors stem from an adult in good health. Each CDR3 is given with its conserved first and last residue. Fields, in order: CDR3 protein, CDR3 DNA, V gene, D gene, J gene, clone size. A D gene is named only where the DNA matches it firmly. Part of the rows lack a size; the others show once, few, many or a class for expanded clones.

CDR3: CASSWPGQSPYLGYTF
DNA: TGTGCCAGCAGCTGGCCGGGACAGAGTCCGTACCTGGGCTACACCTTC
V: TRBV5-5
D: TRBD1
J: TRBJ1-2
size: -

CDR3: CASSETRSYSEQFF
DNA: TGTGCCAGCAGTGAAACTAGGTCCTACAGTGAGCAGTTCTTC
V: TRBV2
D: -
J: TRBJ2-1
size: -

CDR3: CASSVQPGQPQHF
DNA: TGTGCCAGCAGCGTACAGCCTGGTCAGCCCCAGCATTTT
V: TRBV9
D: -
J: TRBJ1-5
size: -

CDR3: CASSIPTGNQPQHF
DNA: TGTGCCAGTAGTATACCGACAGGAAATCAGCCCCAGCATTTT
V: TRBV19
D: -
J: TRBJ1-5
size: -

CDR3: CASRGGNNSPLHF
DNA: TGTGCCAGCAGGGGGGGAAATAATTCACCCCTCCACTTT
V: TRBV6-5
D: -
J: TRBJ1-6
size: -

CDR3: CASMGKGGNQPQHF
DNA: TGTGCCAGTATGGGCAAGGGGGGCAATCAGCCCCAGCATTTT
V: TRBV19
D: -
J: TRBJ1-5
size: -

CDR3: CASSDQGSSGNTIYF
DNA: TGTGCCAGCAGTGACCAAGGTAGCTCTGGAAACACCATATATTTT
V: TRBV6-1
D: -
J: TRBJ1-3
size: -

CDR3: CASSQAGTGVTDTQYF
DNA: TGTGCCAGCAGCCAAGCCGGGACAGGGGTCACAGATACGCAGTATTTT
V: TRBV4-2
D: TRBD1
J: TRBJ2-3
size: -

CDR3: CASSPGQHSYEQYF
DNA: TGCGCCAGCAGCCCGGGACAGCACTCCTACGAGCAGTACTTC
V: TRBV5-1
D: TRBD1
J: TRBJ2-7
size: -

CDR3: CASSPRTGKTEAFF
DNA: TGTGCCAGCAGTCCCCGGACAGGGAAGACTGAAGCTTTCTTT
V: TRBV27
D: TRBD1
J: TRBJ1-1
size: -

CDR3: CASSGTDDSNQPQHF
DNA: TGTGCCAGCAGCGGGACAGACGATAGCAATCAGCCCCAGCATTTT
V: TRBV5-6
D: TRBD1
J: TRBJ1-5
size: once

CDR3: CSVDDRGQTEAFF
DNA: TGCAGCGTTGATGACAGGGGACAGACTGAAGCTTTCTTT
V: TRBV29-1
D: TRBD1
J: TRBJ1-1
size: -

CDR3: CASSKYTDRGPQPQHF
DNA: TGTGCCAGCAGCAAATACACGGACAGGGGTCCTCAGCCCCAGCATTTT
V: TRBV21-1
D: -
J: TRBJ1-5
size: -

CDR3: CASGRWAAANYGYTF
DNA: TGTGCCAGCGGGCGGTGGGCAGCTGCTAACTATGGCTACACCTTC
V: TRBV5-5
D: -
J: TRBJ1-2
size: -

CDR3: CASSYWVRGTNEQFF
DNA: TGTGCCAGCAGTTACTGGGTCAGGGGCACCAATGAGCAGTTCTTC
V: TRBV6-2/TRBV6-3
D: -
J: TRBJ2-1
size: -

CDR3: CASSLQGEAFF
DNA: TGTGCCAGCAGTTTACAGGGGGAAGCTTTCTTT
V: TRBV12-3/TRBV12-4
D: -
J: TRBJ1-1
size: -

CDR3: CASSPRGVPTSNQPQHF
DNA: TGTGCCAGCAGCCCGCGGGGGGTCCCGACTTCGAATCAGCCCCAGCATTTT
V: TRBV5-5
D: -
J: TRBJ1-5
size: -

CDR3: CASSKDSLASMNTEAFF
DNA: TGTGCCAGCAGTAAGGACAGTCTCGCTTCGATGAACACTGAAGCTTTCTTT
V: TRBV27
D: -
J: TRBJ1-1
size: -

CDR3: CASSLRVPYGYTF
DNA: TGTGCCAGCAGCTTGCGGGTCCCTTATGGCTACACCTTC
V: TRBV7-2
D: -
J: TRBJ1-2
size: once

CDR3: CASRMGGIQGTNEKLFF
DNA: TGTGCCAGTAGAATGGGGGGGATACAGGGGACTAATGAAAAACTGTTTTTT
V: TRBV19
D: TRBD1
J: TRBJ1-4
size: -

CDR3: CASSHRGGITGANVLTF
DNA: TGTGCCAGCAGCCACCGAGGGGGGATAACGGGGGCCAACGTCCTGACTTTC
V: TRBV14
D: -
J: TRBJ2-6
size: -